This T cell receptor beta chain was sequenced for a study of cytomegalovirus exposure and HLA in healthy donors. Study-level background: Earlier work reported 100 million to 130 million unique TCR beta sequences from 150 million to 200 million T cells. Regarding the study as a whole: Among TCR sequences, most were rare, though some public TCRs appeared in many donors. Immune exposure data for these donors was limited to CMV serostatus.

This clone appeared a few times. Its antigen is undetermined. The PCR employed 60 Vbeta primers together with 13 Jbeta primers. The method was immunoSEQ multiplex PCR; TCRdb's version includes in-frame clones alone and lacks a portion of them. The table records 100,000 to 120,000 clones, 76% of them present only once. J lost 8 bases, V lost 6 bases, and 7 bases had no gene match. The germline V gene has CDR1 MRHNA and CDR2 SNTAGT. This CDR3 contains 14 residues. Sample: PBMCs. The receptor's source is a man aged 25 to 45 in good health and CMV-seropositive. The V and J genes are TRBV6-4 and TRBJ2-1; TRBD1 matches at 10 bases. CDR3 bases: TGTGCCAGCAGCTCCGGGACAGGGGAGGATGAGCAGTTCTTC. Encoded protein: CASSSGTGEDEQFF.